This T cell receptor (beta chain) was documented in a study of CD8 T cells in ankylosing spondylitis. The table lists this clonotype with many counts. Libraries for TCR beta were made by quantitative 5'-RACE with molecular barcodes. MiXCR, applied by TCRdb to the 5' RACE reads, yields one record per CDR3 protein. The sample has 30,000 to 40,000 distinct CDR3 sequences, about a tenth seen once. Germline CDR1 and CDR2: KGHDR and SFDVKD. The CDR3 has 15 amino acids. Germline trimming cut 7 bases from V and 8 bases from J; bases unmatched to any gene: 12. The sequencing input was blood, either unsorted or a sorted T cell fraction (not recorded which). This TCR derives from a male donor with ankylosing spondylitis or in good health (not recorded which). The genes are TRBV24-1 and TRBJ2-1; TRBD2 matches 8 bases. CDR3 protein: CATSDDPGTSDEQFF. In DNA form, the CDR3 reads TGTGCCACCAGCGACGACCCTGGGACTAGTGATGAGCAGTTCTTC.